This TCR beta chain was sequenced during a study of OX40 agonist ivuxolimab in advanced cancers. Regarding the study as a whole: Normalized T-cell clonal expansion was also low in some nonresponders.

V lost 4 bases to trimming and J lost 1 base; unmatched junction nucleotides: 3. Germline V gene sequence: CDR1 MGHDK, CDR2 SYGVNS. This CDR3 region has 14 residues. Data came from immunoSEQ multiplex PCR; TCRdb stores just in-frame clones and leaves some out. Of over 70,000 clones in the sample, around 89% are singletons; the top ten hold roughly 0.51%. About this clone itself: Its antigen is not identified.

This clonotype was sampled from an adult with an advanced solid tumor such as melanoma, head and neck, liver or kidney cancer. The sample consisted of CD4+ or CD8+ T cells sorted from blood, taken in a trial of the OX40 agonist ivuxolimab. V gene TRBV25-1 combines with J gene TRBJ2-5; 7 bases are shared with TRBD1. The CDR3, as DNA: TGTGCCAGCAGTGCCACAGGGGTCCAAGAGACCCAGTACTTC. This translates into CASSATGVQETQYF.